This note documents a single T cell receptor (beta chain) sequence. The sample is drawn from a study of blood T cell repertoires in COVID-19. Looking at the study overall: Sites in the United States, Italy and Spain provided acute and convalescent COVID-19 samples. The cDNA or gDNA used as material had been derived from T cells, B-cell-depleted T cells, or PBMCs.

Authors' data handling: Estimates of nucleated cell counts were drawn from the amplification of reference gene primers. Method: immunoSEQ multiplex PCR; TCRdb's copy keeps in-frame clones and lacks some. V and J calls and clone size are copied from that table; D and trimming were computed from the DNA. The table lists 120,000 to 150,000 clones, 84% of them singletons, with approximately 9% in the top ten. CDR3 length equals 14 residues. The trim removed 5 bases at V and 4 bases at J, leaving 4 bases unmatched. CDR1 MNHEY and CDR2 SMNVEV come from the germline V gene (reference sequence). The V gene is TRBV27, the J gene TRBJ2-7; TRBD1 matches at 11 bases. Material for sequencing was peripheral blood. The sequence derives from a man aged 30-40 years with COVID-19, enrolled during active disease. The CDR3 loop reads CASSRTGGNYEQYF. CDR3 nucleotide sequence: TGTGCCAGCAGTAGGACAGGGGGCAATTACGAGCAGTACTTC.